What follows are 17 T cell receptor beta chains derived from one specimen sequenced in a study of early stage breast cancer tumors. Repertoires were generated with immunoSEQ multiplex PCR, while TCRdb's copy carries only in-frame clones and drops some. The sample consists of roughly 25,000 clones, 65% to 75% of them appearing once. The sequenced sample was breast tumor tissue. These receptors were taken from a person between 60 and 69 years old with breast cancer.

The V and J genes are TRBV6-6 and TRBJ2-2, with unresolved D. CDR1 is MNHNY, CDR2 SVGAGI, per germline (reference sequence). Trimming removed 6 bases at V and 0 bases at J, with 5 bases between. The CDR3 runs 13 residues. The CDR3 bases are TGTGCCAGCAGGTCCGCGAACACCGGGGAGCTGTTTTTT. This translates into CASRSANTGELFF.

The chain's CDR3 is CASSLELTGVRNTIYF. The CDR3 DNA reads TGTGCCAGCAGCTTAGAGCTGACAGGGGTGAGGAACACCATATATTTT. The genes are TRBV7-9 and TRBJ1-3; 8 nucleotides line up with TRBD1. V trimming: 1 base; J trimming: 7 bases; junction bases outside the gene matches: 9. CDR3 size: 16 residues. Germline V gene data show CDR1 as SEHNR and CDR2 as FQNEAQ (reference sequence).

V and J are TRBV5-6 and TRBJ2-7; the D is unclear. Germline V gene data show CDR1 as SGHDT and CDR2 as YYEEEE. This CDR3 region has 16 residues. Trimming stripped 1 base from V and 0 bases from J, with 14 bases between. CDR3: CASSLNGRWSSYEQYF. The CDR3 DNA reads TGTGCCAGCAGCTTGAATGGCCGCTGGAGCTCCTACGAGCAGTACTTC.

The CDR3 sequence: CASSQSAAAGGEETQYF. The CDR3 DNA sequence: TGCGCCAGCAGCCAATCAGCGGCGGCAGGGGGTGAAGAGACCCAGTACTTC. The genes are TRBV4-3 and TRBJ2-5, with 7 bases that match TRBD1. The CDR3 length is 17 residues. V lost 2 bases to trimming and J lost 3 bases; unmatched junction nucleotides: 12. Per germline, CDR1 LGHNA and CDR2 YSLEER.

The table lists this clone with a few counts. This chain joins TRBV4-3 and TRBJ2-5; D is unresolved. Germline V CDR1 and CDR2: LGHNA, YSLEER. V was clipped by 0 bases and J by 5 bases, with 10 bases between them. CDR3 length: 14 amino acids. CDR3 nucleotide sequence: TGCGCCAGCAGCCAAGAGTCGCCCGCGGAGACCCAGTACTTC. This gives the protein CASSQESPAETQYF.

The chain recombines TRBV2 with TRBJ2-3; a weak D match, TRBD2 (7 bases). Trimming cost V 6 bases and J 4 bases, with 17 bases left between them. The CDR3 spans 15 residues. Germline values: CDR1 SNHLY, CDR2 FYNNEI. The CDR3 loop is CASRKGGGWADTQYF. The DNA for the CDR3 is TGTGCCAGCAGGAAGGGAGGGGGTTGGGCAGATACGCAGTATTTT.

The chain recombines TRBV27 with TRBJ1-4, with D hard to call. The CDR3 runs to 13 residues. The V gene's germline CDR1 is MNHEY and CDR2 SMNVEV (reference sequence). V was pared by 6 bases and J by 6 bases, with 11 bases between. CDR3 sequence reads: CASSRWTDEKLFF. The CDR3 DNA sequence: TGTGCCAGCAGCCGATGGACTGATGAAAAACTGTTTTTT.

In its sample, this clone was seen a few times. V gene TRBV5-4 combines with J gene TRBJ1-2; 9 nucleotides align to TRBD1. This CDR3 region has 15 residues. CDR1 is SGHNT and CDR2 is YYREEE in the germline V gene (reference sequence). The ends lost 4 bases at V and 4 bases at J; junction bases unmatched: 8. The CDR3 here is CASSATGTGTYGYTF. In DNA, the CDR3 is TGTGCCAGCAGCGCAACCGGGACAGGGACCTATGGCTACACCTTC.

The rearrangement links TRBV28 to TRBJ1-2; tentative D call: TRBD1 (6 bases). Germline V gene lookup returns CDR1 MDHEN and CDR2 SYDVKM. The germline V and J ends were trimmed by 8 bases and 4 bases, with 11 bases remaining between them. The CDR3 loop spans 12 amino acids. The CDR3 sequence is CASLGQSYGYTF. The CDR3 bases are TGTGCCAGCCTGGGACAATCCTATGGCTACACCTTC.

This chain uses TRBV7-3 with TRBJ2-1; 9 positions agree with TRBD2. Losses at the gene ends were 4 bases for V and 9 bases for J; bases not matched to a gene: 4. This CDR3 has 13 amino acids. CDR1 and CDR2 from the germline V gene are SGHTA and FQGTGA. The DNA for the CDR3 is TGTGCCAGCAGCTCGCGGGAGGGGGGTGAGCAGTTCTTC. Encoded protein: CASSSREGGEQFF.

The gene calls are TRBV28 and TRBJ2-7, with 11 bases fitting TRBD2. Germline V gene data show CDR1 as MDHEN and CDR2 as SYDVKM. V shed 6 bases and J 0 bases; nucleotides not matched to a gene: 4. The CDR3 extends over 15 amino acids. This CDR3 is CASRGTSGISYEQYF. The CDR3 DNA reads as TGTGCCAGCAGGGGGACTAGCGGAATCTCCTACGAGCAGTACTTC.

The chain carries TRBV10-2 and TRBJ1-1; 7 bases agree with TRBD1. This CDR3 comprises 14 residues. The ends lost 6 bases at V and 3 bases at J; junction bases unmatched: 7. Germline CDR1 reads WSHSY; CDR2 reads SAAADI. CDR3 protein: CASSGQAGHTEAFF. The DNA for the CDR3 is TGCGCCAGCAGCGGACAGGCGGGCCACACTGAAGCTTTCTTT.

This chain links TRBV30 with TRBJ2-5; 7 bases are a match to TRBD2. The CDR3 has 14 amino acids. The trim removed 0 bases at V and 0 bases at J, leaving 1 base unmatched. Germline V gene lookup returns CDR1 GTSNPN and CDR2 SVGIG (reference sequence). The CDR3 sequence: CAWSVAGYQETQYF. In DNA form, the CDR3 reads TGTGCCTGGAGTGTAGCGGGGTACCAAGAGACCCAGTACTTC.

The J gene is TRBJ1-3, the V gene TRBV27; D is perhaps TRBD1 (5 bases). Deletions cut 6 bases from V and 0 bases from J, with 6 bases between. Germline CDR1 is MNHEY and CDR2 is SMNVEV (reference sequence). CDR3 length equals 13 residues. The CDR3 loop reads CASRDSSGNTIYF. DNA for the CDR3: TGTGCCAGCAGAGACAGCTCTGGAAACACCATATATTTT.

The chain combines TRBV7-3 with TRBJ2-3, with D possibly matching TRBD2 (5 bases). With 5 bases removed from V and 0 bases from J, the gap between germline ends came to 12 bases. From germline, CDR1 is SGHTA and CDR2 FQGTGA. The CDR3 spans 15 residues. The CDR3, as DNA: TGTGCCAGCAGCCAAAACCCGGGAAGCACAGATACGCAGTATTTT. Its translation: CASSQNPGSTDTQYF.

Comments on this clone: Sequence at one end of the junction differs from germline and may be a read error. The V call is TRBV18, the J call TRBJ2-1; possibly TRBD2 for D (6 bases). The CDR3 consists of 17 residues. CDR1 KGHSH and CDR2 LQKENI come from the germline V gene. CDR3 loop: CASSPEGPGLEYNGQFF. The CDR3 DNA reads as TGTGCCAGCTCACCAGAAGGGCCGGGACTGGAGTACAATGGGCAGTTCTTC. Full variable domain (remainder filled in from reference TRBV18 and TRBJ2-1): NAGVMQNPRHLVRRRGQEARLRCSPMKGHSHVYWYRQLPEEGLKFMVYLQKENIIDESGMPKERFSAEFPKEGPSILRIQQVVRGDSAAYFCASSPEGPGLEYNGQFFGPGTRLTVL.

The V and J genes are TRBV19 and TRBJ2-3; TRBD1 agrees at 10 bases. This CDR3 has 14 residues. Germline lookup yields CDR1 LNHDA and CDR2 SQIVND (reference sequence). V lost 5 bases and J lost 4; bases outside the gene matches: 3. CDR3 sequence reads: CASSETGGADTQYF. CDR3 in DNA: TGTGCCAGTAGTGAGACAGGGGGCGCAGATACGCAGTATTTT.